Reported below is one T cell receptor (beta chain). The sample originates from a study of blood T cell repertoires in COVID-19. Across the whole study: Acute and convalescent COVID-19 specimens originated in the United States, Italy and Spain.

TCRdb's table, derived via immunoSEQ multiplex PCR, lists solely in-frame clones and lacks some. The sample has some 400,000 clones; 85% to 90% are singletons. Germline V gives CDR1 LGHDT, CDR2 YNNKEL (reference sequence). This CDR3 is built from 16 residues. Germline trimming cut 4 bases from V and 12 bases from J; bases unmatched to any gene: 17. Clinical history as reported by participants underpinned cohort assignment. The study counted Cohort 3 donors as recovered given two negative PCRs, clearance, or symptom resolution. The chain combines TRBV3-1 (or the pseudogene TRBV3-2) with TRBJ2-1, with 8 positions matching TRBD1. Sequencing was carried out using PBMCs or T cells enriched from blood (not recorded which). This TCR derives from a man aged 25 to 45 who had recovered from COVID-19. The CDR3 is CASSREGTGFLIGQFF. The CDR3 bases are TGTGCCAGCAGCCGCGAAGGGACAGGCTTCTTAATCGGGCAGTTCTTC.